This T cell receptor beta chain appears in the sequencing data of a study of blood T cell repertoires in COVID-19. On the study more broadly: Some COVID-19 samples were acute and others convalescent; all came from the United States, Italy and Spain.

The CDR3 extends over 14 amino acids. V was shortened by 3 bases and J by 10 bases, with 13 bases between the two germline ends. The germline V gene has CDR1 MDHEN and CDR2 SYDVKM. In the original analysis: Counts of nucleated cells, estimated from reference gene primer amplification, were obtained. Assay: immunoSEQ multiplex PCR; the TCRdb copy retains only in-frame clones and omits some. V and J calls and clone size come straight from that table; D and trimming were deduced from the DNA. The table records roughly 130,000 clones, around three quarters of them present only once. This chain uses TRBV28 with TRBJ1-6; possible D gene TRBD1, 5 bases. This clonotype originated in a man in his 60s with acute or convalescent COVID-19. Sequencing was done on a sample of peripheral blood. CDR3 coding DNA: TGTGCCAGCAGTTTCCTTCAGGGTGGCTCACCCCTCCACTTT. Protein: CASSFLQGGSPLHF. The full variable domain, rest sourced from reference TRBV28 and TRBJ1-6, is DVKVTQSSRYLVKRTGEKVFLECVQDMDHENMFWYRQDPGLGLRLIYFSYDVKMKEKGDIPEGYSVSREKKERFSLILESASTNQTSMYLCASSFLQGGSPLHFGNGTRLTVT.